This T cell receptor beta chain was documented in a study of CD8 T cells in ankylosing spondylitis. Notes on the study in general: Previous work reported some of these motif variants in the synovial fluid and blood of reactive arthritis. Ankylosing spondylitis blood seemed to carry a telltale TCR beta motif made of several highly homologous variants.

Using quantitative 5'-RACE with molecular barcodes, the authors made TCR beta libraries. One entry per CDR3 protein results from TCRdb running MiXCR on the 5' RACE reads. The sample shows over 130,000 distinct CDR3 sequences, around 45% of them seen only once. This clonotype was detected only a few times. Its matching antigen is unknown. The germline V gene has CDR1 MNHEY and CDR2 SVGEGT. The germline V and J ends were trimmed by 6 bases and 4 bases, with 12 bases remaining between them. This CDR3 is 13 amino acids long. Material: synovial fluid, either unsorted or a sorted T cell fraction (not recorded which). The source of this sequence is a male donor with ankylosing spondylitis. This chain links TRBV6-2 or TRBV6-3 with TRBJ1-2; maybe TRBD1 (6 bases). The CDR3 loop is CASSFQGGYGYTF. Here the CDR3 DNA reads TGTGCCAGCAGCTTCCAAGGGGGCTATGGCTACACCTTC.